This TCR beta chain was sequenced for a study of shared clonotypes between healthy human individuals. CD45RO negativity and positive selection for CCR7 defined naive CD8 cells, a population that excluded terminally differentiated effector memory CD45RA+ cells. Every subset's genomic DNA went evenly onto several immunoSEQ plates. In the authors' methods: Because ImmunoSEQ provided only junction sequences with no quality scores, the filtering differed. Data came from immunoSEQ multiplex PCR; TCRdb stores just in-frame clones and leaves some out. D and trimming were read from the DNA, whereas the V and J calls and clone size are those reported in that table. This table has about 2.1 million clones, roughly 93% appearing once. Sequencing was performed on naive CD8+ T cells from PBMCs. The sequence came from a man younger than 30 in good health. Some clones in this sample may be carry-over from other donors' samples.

CDR3 coding DNA: TGTGCCAGCAGCCAAGTTCCACACAATGAGCAGTTCTTC. It codes for CASSQVPHNEQFF. The J gene is TRBJ2-1, the V gene TRBV4-2; D unclear. Germline CDR1 is LGHNA and CDR2 is YNFKEQ. Trimming shortened V by 1 base and J by 5 bases, and 6 bases separated the two germline ends. The CDR3 length is 13 residues.